One sample yielded the 8 T cell receptor beta chains listed below, sequenced in a study of T cell responses to AZD1222 COVID-19 vaccine. Produced via immunoSEQ multiplex PCR; TCRdb's table is partial and in-frame only. The data contain around 140,000 clones, approximately 92% of them singletons. The sequencing here drew on peripheral blood, taken 28 days after the second AZD1222 dose. The receptors here all came from an adult who received the AZD1222 COVID-19 vaccine.

The genes are TRBV9 and TRBJ1-4; D gene ambiguous. Trimming pared 1 base from V and 0 bases from J, leaving 7 bases between. The CDR3 length is 15 residues. CDR1 and CDR2 from the germline V gene are SGDLS and YYNGEE. This CDR3 is CASSVTGATNEKLFF. CDR3 DNA: TGTGCCAGCAGCGTAACTGGAGCAACTAATGAAAAACTGTTTTTT. Full variable domain (missing parts from reference TRBV9 and TRBJ1-4): DSGVTQTPKHLITATGQRVTLRCSPRSGDLSVYWYQQSLDQGLQFLIQYYNGEERAKGNILERFSAQQFPDLHSELNLSSLELGDSALYFCASSVTGATNEKLFFGSGTQLSVL.

The chain employs TRBV28 and TRBJ2-3, with D tentatively TRBD1 or TRBD2 (6 bases each). Germline lookup yields CDR1 MDHEN and CDR2 SYDVKM. The CDR3 has 17 amino acids. The germline V and J ends were trimmed by 6 bases and 2 bases, with 21 bases remaining between them. The CDR3 region has the DNA TGTGCCAGCAGCCGATTGGGGGGCGGGAAAAACACAGATACGCAGTATTTT. It codes for CASSRLGGGKNTDTQYF.

V gene TRBV7-9 combines with J gene TRBJ1-2; 7 bases fit TRBD1. With 0 bases clipped from V and 8 bases from J, the junction kept 18 bases outside the gene matches. Germline V gene sequence: CDR1 SEHNR, CDR2 FQNEAQ (reference sequence). CDR3 length equals 18 residues. The CDR3 region has the DNA TGTGCCAGCAGCTTAGCGCGAGTGGCAGGGGGACTCGTTTGGGGCTACACCTTC. Its protein is CASSLARVAGGLVWGYTF. The full variable domain, rest sourced from reference TRBV7-9 and TRBJ1-2, is DTGVSQNPRHKITKRGQNVTFRCDPISEHNRLYWYRQTLGQGPEFLTYFQNEAQLEKSRLLSDRFSAERPKGSFSTLEIQRTEQGDSAMYLCASSLARVAGGLVWGYTFGSGTRLTVV.

This rearrangement joins TRBV11-2 to TRBJ2-3, with D possibly called TRBD1 or TRBD2 (5 bases each). The CDR3 length is 15 residues. The V gene lost 5 bases and the J gene lost 0 bases, with 12 bases spanning the gap. CDR1 SGHAT and CDR2 FQNNGV come from the germline V gene. The CDR3 spells CASSLGAASTDTQYF. CDR3 in DNA: TGTGCCAGCAGCCTCGGGGCGGCTAGCACAGATACGCAGTATTTT. Together with reference TRBV11-2 and TRBJ2-3, the CDR3 gives the full variable domain: EAGVAQSPRYKIIEKRQSVAFWCNPISGHATLYWYQQILGQGPKLLIQFQNNGVVDDSQLPKDRFSAERLKGVDSTLKIQPAKLEDSAVYLCASSLGAASTDTQYFGPGTRLTVL.

The rearrangement uses TRBV30 and TRBJ2-3; D is ambiguous. CDR3 size: 15 residues. Per the germline V gene, CDR1 is GTSNPN and CDR2 is SVGIG (reference sequence). V lost 3 bases to trimming and J lost 0 bases, with 13 bases between them. CDR3 residues: CAWSRSRTSTDTQYF. As DNA, the CDR3 is TGTGCCTGGAGCCGTTCCAGAACTAGCACAGATACGCAGTATTTT.

This chain joins TRBV9 and TRBJ1-4, with 10 positions matching TRBD1. Germline lookup yields CDR1 SGDLS and CDR2 YYNGEE. CDR3 size: 20 residues. Trimming removed 3 bases from V and 8 bases from J; junction bases left unmatched: 22. As DNA, the CDR3 is TGTGCCAGCAGCGCTTATCCGGGACAGGGGAAGTTGTTGCAAGGAGAAAAACTGTTTTTT. Translated, it gives CASSAYPGQGKLLQGEKLFF.

V gene TRBV5-4 combines with J gene TRBJ1-4; 9 bases agree with TRBD1. Germline values: CDR1 SGHNT, CDR2 YYREEE (reference sequence). Trimming removed 5 bases from V and 5 bases from J; junction bases left unmatched: 7. This CDR3 has 15 amino acids. The CDR3 loop reads CASSSPTGGNEKLFF. The CDR3 DNA is TGTGCCAGCAGTTCGCCGACAGGGGGAAATGAAAAACTGTTTTTT.

The genes are TRBV12-3 or TRBV12-4 and TRBJ1-2, with D unresolved. The CDR3 length is 13 residues. V shed 2 bases and J shed 7 bases, with 11 bases lying between them. The CDR3 DNA sequence: TGTGCCAGCAGTTTATTGGGCGCCCCTGGCTACACCTTC. Translating it yields CASSLLGAPGYTF.